Included here is one T cell receptor (beta chain) sequence, with context. Its antigen is still unknown. It has no much larger one-base neighbor in the sample; base qualities were not kept. The entire amount of isolated RNA was reverse transcribed using the High Capacity cDNA Reverse Transcription Kit, so the sequenced TCRB transcripts were expressed ones. Deep immunoSEQ sequencing was performed on naive, central memory and regulatory T cell samples, with an average of roughly 3.6 million total reads per sample. Sorted cells were lysed in RLT buffer, and RNA was extracted using DNase-treated RNeasy Micro or Mini kits according to cell number. To prevent cross-contamination, every cell subset was processed on its own, while patient and healthy donor samples were processed together. Using the immunoSEQ multiplex PCR, TCRB sequences were amplified from cDNA into 87-bp fragments spanning the CDR3 region. Sequencing of the amplicons was done on the Illumina HiSeq platform. The paper's processing steps were these. Synthetic template baselines were used to correct PCR bias computationally, reads within Hamming distance 2 were collapsed together, and singletons that could not be merged were discarded. Reads were aligned to IMGT to assign V, D and J genes, CDR3 length, and insertions or deletions at six rearrangement sites. Clonotype counts were normalized to sorted cell number within each subset before computing true diversity and Gini coefficients with the tcR R package. Repertoire sharing was quantified using the overlap coefficient calculated on TCRB nucleotide sequences. As a proxy for the pre-selection repertoire, out-of-frame TCRB sequences from naive cells were analyzed. TCRdb provides this immuneACCESS table in a form limited to in-frame rearrangements. Some clones are lacking; in checked studies, under half of them reflect an unresolved V gene, and why the rest are absent is not known. From that table come the V and J calls and clone size; the DNA was used to work out D and trimming. The sample table records 250,000 to 350,000 clones; 13% to 15% of these occur just once. 0.015% to 0.02% of the sample belongs to the ten largest clones.

This entry comes from a study of beta chain features in type 1 diabetes (dated by TCRdb to 2017 to 2018). Regarding the research as a whole: No differences in mean age, gender distribution, total cell number or subset yield were found between patients and healthy donors. A total of some 110 million sorted cells were examined across all samples, and the number of cells per subset was strongly correlated with RNA yield. The study compared TCRB repertoires of sorted circulating CD4+ T cell subsets between recently diagnosed type 1 diabetes patients and matched healthy donors. Regulatory and stem cell-like memory subsets were isolated from only 8 patients and about eight healthy donors, whereas naive and central memory subsets came from all 30 or so donors. General conclusions and limits of the study: Because cDNA was sequenced instead of genomic DNA, highly expressing activated cells could be over-represented, though the groups showed no difference in activation or CD3 levels. Type 1 diabetes patients showed a moderate but significant shortening of TCRB CDR3 length in all four CD4+ subsets. Because the HLA sub-analyses included only small numbers of individuals, any influence of HLA type on TCRB rearrangement was left unresolved. At VDJ recombination sites, type 1 diabetes patients had fewer insertions and more deleted nucleotides, which implies abnormalities in thymic rearrangement. Shorter templates might have been favored by PCR, but patient and control samples were amplified and corrected together, so both groups would have been affected equally by any skew. Naive, central memory and regulatory TCRB repertoires appeared to be more similar among patients than among healthy donors.

Each donor gave one peripheral blood draw, averaging approximately 110 mL, which was collected into heparinised tubes. Naive, central memory, regulatory and stem cell-like memory CD4+ T cells were sorted on a BD FACSAria II using a panel including CD45RO, CCR7, CD25, CD127, CD95 and CD27. Every sorted population had a purity above 95%. PBMCs were separated immediately by Lymphoprep density gradient centrifugation and were stained directly, without being cultured. Samples were stained and sorted in pairs, with one healthy donor and one patient per experiment, so that batch effects were minimized. Counted from cysteine to phenylalanine, this CDR3 has 11 amino acids. Only CDR3 DNA is held: 33 bases, read in frame from base 1. Between the V and J ends, shortened by 4 bases and 4 bases respectively, the junction contains 7 bases. Looking up the germline V gene (reference sequence) yields CDR1 DFQATT and CDR2 SNEGSKA.

The V gene is TRBV20-1 and the J gene is TRBJ2-5; TRBD1 could be the D gene, as 5 bases match. Sequenced input: naive CD4+ T cells from blood. The intended sense of this specimen's cell subset or site label: true naive CD4+ T cells. This receptor was taken from a man in his thirties or forties with type 1 diabetes. Here the CDR3 is given as CSAIRGETQYF. The nucleotides are TGCAGTGCTATTAGGGGAGAGACCCAGTACTTC.